These 14 T cell receptor beta chains share one sample of origin, sequenced in a study of T-cell reconstitution after alpha-beta-depleted transplantation in children. Unique molecular identifiers were used in preparing the TCRbeta library. TCRdb ran MiXCR on the PCR reads and lists one entry per CDR3 protein. This table has around 250,000 distinct CDR3 sequences, 9.5% to 10% appearing once. Sequenced here: PBMCs from the stem cell graft donor, sampled from the stem cell graft. The receptors originated from a human donor who donated a stem cell graft to a child with SCID.

To note about this clonotype: This may arise from a read error, as a much more abundant clone is one base away. This sequence joins TRBV20-1 and TRBJ2-2, with 7 bases matching TRBD1. Germline V gene sequence: CDR1 DFQATT, CDR2 SNEGSKA (reference sequence). The CDR3 is 14 amino acids. The CDR3 DNA follows: TGCAGTGCTCACAGGGGCCGGAACACCTGGGAGCTGTTTTTT. Translated: CSAHRGRNTWELFF.

The chain employs TRBV7-9 and TRBJ1-1; TRBD1 is a possible D gene (5 bases). The V end was cut by 2 bases, the J end by 4 bases, with 8 bases between. The CDR3 runs to 13 residues. The germline gives CDR1 SEHNR, CDR2 FQNEAQ (reference sequence). The chain's CDR3 is CASSLTDSTEAFF. In DNA, the CDR3 is TGTGCCAGCAGCTTAACCGACAGCACTGAAGCTTTCTTT.

Only a few counts were recorded for this clonotype. The chain combines TRBV4-1 with TRBJ2-2, with D hard to call. The ends were cut back, 1 base at V and 4 bases at J, with 7 bases in the middle. Looked up from germline, CDR1 is MGHRA and CDR2 is YSYEKL. The CDR3 is 14 amino acids. CDR3 in amino acids: CASSQGTLTGELFF. CDR3 coding DNA: TGCGCCAGCAGCCAAGGAACCCTCACCGGGGAGCTGTTTTTT.

This chain joins TRBV14 and TRBJ2-5; the D gene is possibly TRBD1 (5 bases). The CDR3 length is 17 residues. Trimming removed 1 base at V and 0 bases at J, with 15 bases between. Looked up from germline, CDR1 is SGHDN and CDR2 is FVKESK. CDR3 sequence reads: CASSQVSDNLYQETQYF. The CDR3 DNA reads as TGTGCCAGCAGCCAAGTCTCGGACAACCTGTACCAAGAGACCCAGTACTTC.

A few counts support this clonotype. Its ends do not fully match the called genes, so a read error is possible. This chain joins TRBV7-7 and TRBJ1-3; D remains ambiguous. CDR1 and CDR2 from the germline V gene are SSHAT and FNYEAQ (reference sequence). This CDR3 is built from 15 residues. The CDR3 coding sequence is TGTGCTAGCAGCTTGGACGGAGCTGGTGGAAACACCATATATTTT. This gives the protein CASSLDGAGGNTIYF.

Ten or more counts support this clonotype. This sequence joins TRBV6-5 and TRBJ2-5; D possibly corresponds to TRBD1 (5 bases). The CDR3 sequence is 12 residues long. From germline, CDR1 is MNHEY and CDR2 SVGAGI. Trimming left V 2 bases short and J 4 bases short, with 5 bases between. The DNA of the CDR3 is TGTGCCAGCAGTTACCAGGGAGAGACCCAGTACTTC. Amino acids: CASSYQGETQYF.

The V gene is TRBV3-1, the J gene TRBJ2-3; the D is unclear. Trimming pared 0 bases from V and 0 bases from J, leaving 4 bases between. Germline-derived CDR1 and CDR2 are LGHDT and YNNKEL (reference sequence). This CDR3 comprises 14 residues. CDR3 region: CASSQDSSTDTQYF. As DNA, the CDR3 is TGTGCCAGCAGCCAAGACTCTAGCACAGATACGCAGTATTTT.

Details on this clonotype: Compared with germline, one end of the junction differs, possibly owing to a read error. In DNA, the CDR3 is TGCGCCAGCGTACAGGGTTGGGGCACTGGAGCTTTCTTT. As protein: CASVQGWGTGAFF. The chain has TRBV5-1 and TRBJ1-1; possibly TRBD1 for D (6 bases). The germline V gene encodes CDR1 SGHRS and CDR2 YFSETQ. The CDR3 totals 13 residues.

The chain couples TRBV6-2 or TRBV6-3 to TRBJ2-1, with 8 bases identical to TRBD2. V trimming: 8 bases; J trimming: 9 bases; junction bases outside the gene matches: 15. The V gene's germline CDR1 is MNHEY and CDR2 SVGEGT. The CDR3 spans 15 residues. The CDR3 nucleotides are TGTGCCAGCCGGGAGGGAACGGGGGGGCCGATTGAGCAGTTCTTC. Its protein is CASREGTGGPIEQFF.

This clonotype has a handful of counts. V and J are TRBV5-6 and TRBJ2-7; 9 positions match TRBD2. The CDR3 loop spans 15 amino acids. Unmatched junction bases numbered 7, after V lost 1 base and J lost 5 bases. The germline V gene encodes CDR1 SGHDT and CDR2 YYEEEE. CDR3 coding DNA: TGTGCCAGCAGCTTGAGGCGGGGGGGCCTCAACGAGCAGTACTTC. This sequence encodes CASSLRRGGLNEQYF.

This clonotype occurred a few times. J is TRBJ2-5 and V is TRBV4-1, with 16 bases lining up with TRBD2. Germline V gene lookup returns CDR1 MGHRA and CDR2 YSYEKL. Germline trimming cut 4 bases from V and 2 bases from J; bases unmatched to any gene: 7. The CDR3 totals 18 residues. CDR3 in amino acids: CASSPGTSGGARQETQYF. The CDR3 DNA is TGCGCCAGCAGCCCCGGGACTAGCGGGGGGGCTCGACAAGAGACCCAGTACTTC.

This clonotype has only a few counts. V usage is TRBV19 and J usage is TRBJ1-4; 7 bases match TRBD1. The CDR3 totals 15 residues. Germline lookup yields CDR1 LNHDA and CDR2 SQIVND (reference sequence). The junction had 7 bases not matched to a gene; V was cut back by 5 bases and J by 4 bases. DNA for the CDR3: TGTGCCAGTAGTCCCGGACAGGCGAGTAATGAAAAACTGTTTTTT. Translation gives CASSPGQASNEKLFF.

The rearrangement uses TRBV5-4 and TRBJ2-7, with D possibly being TRBD2 (5 bases). Trimming shortened V by 4 bases and J by 3 bases, and 14 bases separated the two germline ends. CDR3 length: 14 amino acids. In germline, CDR1 is SGHNT, CDR2 YYREEE (reference sequence). CDR3 loop: CASSQKLGNYEQYF. DNA of the CDR3: TGTGCCAGCAGCCAAAAACTAGGTAACTACGAGCAGTACTTC. Full variable domain (outside the CDR3, taken from reference TRBV5-4 and TRBJ2-7): ETGVTQSPTHLIKTRGQQVTLRCSSQSGHNTVSWYQQALGQGPQFIFQYYREEENGRGNFPPRFSGLQFPNYSSELNVNALELDDSALYLCASSQKLGNYEQYFGPGTRLTVT.

This clonotype appeared many times. This rearrangement joins TRBV11-2 to TRBJ2-7; D gene ambiguous. Trimming removed 1 base at V and 3 bases at J, with 4 bases between. The CDR3 runs 12 residues. Germline CDR1 SGHAT, CDR2 FQNNGV. CDR3 nucleotide sequence: TGTGCCAGCAGCTTAGTATTCTACGAGCAGTACTTC. Amino acid sequence: CASSLVFYEQYF.